Presented here are 5 T cell receptor beta chains from one specimen sequenced in a study of blood T cell repertoires in COVID-19. Method: immunoSEQ multiplex PCR; TCRdb's copy keeps in-frame clones and lacks some. The data hold around 15,000 clones, with 76% observed a single time. The sequencing input was peripheral blood. The receptors derive from a man between 65 and 79 years old with active or convalescent COVID-19.

The chain is built from TRBV7-9 and TRBJ1-4, with 8 bases aligning to TRBD1. Germline CDR1 reads SEHNR; CDR2 reads FQNEAQ (reference sequence). The CDR3 consists of 15 residues. The V gene end was trimmed by 5 bases and the J gene end by 3 bases; junction bases not matched to a gene: 5. The DNA of the CDR3 is TGTGCCAGCAGCCAGGGGGCCGGGTCTAATGAAAAACTGTTTTTT. It specifies CASSQGAGSNEKLFF.

The rearrangement links TRBV2 to TRBJ2-1, with TRBD2 identical over 13 bases. This CDR3 has 19 residues. Per germline, CDR1 SNHLY and CDR2 FYNNEI. Unmatched junction bases numbered 9, after V lost 4 bases and J lost 0 bases. DNA for the CDR3: TGTGCCAGCAGTGGGAGACTAGCGGGGGGCCTCAGCTCCTACAATGAGCAGTTCTTC. It specifies CASSGRLAGGLSSYNEQFF. Complete variable domain (other parts from reference TRBV2 and TRBJ2-1): EPEVTQTPSHQVTQMGQEVILRCVPISNHLYFYWYRQILGQKVEFLVSFYNNEISEKSEIFDDQFSVERPDGSNFTLKIRSTKLEDSAMYFCASSGRLAGGLSSYNEQFFGPGTRLTVL.

This clone was seen a few times. The gene calls are TRBV9 and TRBJ2-3; 8 bases map to TRBD2. Losses at the gene ends were 2 bases for V and 5 bases for J; bases not matched to a gene: 7. The CDR3 is 15 amino acids. CDR1 and CDR2 from the germline V gene are SGDLS and YYNGEE. The CDR3 spells CASSVGTRGIDTQYF. CDR3 nucleotide sequence: TGTGCCAGCAGCGTCGGGACTAGAGGAATAGATACGCAGTATTTT.

J is TRBJ1-5 and V is TRBV3-1 (or the pseudogene TRBV3-2); 8 bases match TRBD1. The CDR3 has 16 residues. V dropped 2 bases and J dropped 8; count of bases not matched to a gene: 11. CDR1 is LGHDT and CDR2 is YNNKEL in the germline V gene (reference sequence). The CDR3 sequence is CASSQSLPGGTEPQHF. Written as DNA, the CDR3 is TGTGCCAGCAGCCAAAGTTTGCCAGGGGGCACGGAGCCCCAGCATTTT.

The genes are TRBV6-2 or TRBV6-3 and TRBJ1-6; perhaps TRBD1 as D (5 bases). There are 14 residues in the CDR3. Trimming removed 5 bases at V and 10 bases at J, with 15 bases between. Looked up from germline, CDR1 is MNHEY and CDR2 is SVGEGT. CDR3 coding DNA: TGTGCCAGCAGTGGACCGCCTAGGGGCTCACCCCTCCACTTT. Protein product: CASSGPPRGSPLHF.